These 14 T cell receptor beta chains originate from one sample sequenced in a study of blood T cell repertoires in COVID-19. Profiled with immunoSEQ multiplex PCR; TCRdb holds only in-frame clones, not every one. The sample includes approximately 92,000 clones, roughly 86% of them seen just once. The sequenced sample was peripheral blood. All receptors come from a woman aged 60-75 years in a cohort sampled during active or convalescent COVID-19.

The chain carries TRBV5-5 and TRBJ2-3; 12 nucleotides match TRBD2. The CDR3 totals 16 residues. Per germline, CDR1 SGHKS and CDR2 YYEKEE (reference sequence). The ends lost 3 bases at V and 6 bases at J; junction bases unmatched: 8. The CDR3 region is CASSYTLAGGGDTQYF. In nucleotides, the CDR3 is TGTGCCAGCAGCTACACACTAGCGGGAGGCGGGGATACGCAGTATTTT.

The J gene is TRBJ2-1, the V gene TRBV3-1 (or the pseudogene TRBV3-2), with D perhaps TRBD2 (5 bases). This CDR3 is 16 amino acids long. The germline V and J ends were trimmed by 0 bases and 6 bases, with 15 bases remaining between them. The germline CDR1 and CDR2 sequences are LGHDT and YNNKEL (reference sequence). The CDR3, as DNA: TGTGCCAGCAGCCAAGAAAGAGGGAGATTGACCAATGAGCAGTTCTTC. Translation: CASSQERGRLTNEQFF.

J is TRBJ2-2 and V is TRBV19; TRBD1 matches at 7 bases. The CDR3 runs to 16 residues. Trimming removed 1 base from V and 4 bases from J; junction bases left unmatched: 6. The germline V gene has CDR1 LNHDA and CDR2 SQIVND (reference sequence). The CDR3 sequence: CASSIGGQVSTGELFF. Written as DNA, the CDR3 is TGTGCCAGTAGTATAGGCGGACAGGTTTCCACCGGGGAGCTGTTTTTT.

This chain links TRBV19 with TRBJ1-1; 9 bases are a match to TRBD1. V lost 3 bases and J lost 4; bases outside the gene matches: 6. Germline CDR1 is LNHDA and CDR2 is SQIVND (reference sequence). This CDR3 is built from 15 residues. The DNA for the CDR3 is TGTGCCAGTAGTATCTCACAGGGGGCGTTCACTGAAGCTTTCTTT. Its protein product is CASSISQGAFTEAFF.

The chain uses TRBV19 and TRBJ2-6, with TRBD2 identical over 7 bases. After removal of 7 bases from V and 2 bases from J, the junction contained 5 bases not matched to a gene. The CDR3 contains 15 residues. Germline assignment: CDR1 LNHDA and CDR2 SQIVND (reference sequence). CDR3: CASNGRATGANVLTF. DNA of the CDR3: TGTGCCAGTAATGGGAGGGCCACTGGGGCCAACGTCCTGACTTTC.

The chain combines TRBV5-1 with TRBJ1-2; TRBD1 agrees at 7 bases. The CDR3 consists of 15 residues. Germline lookup yields CDR1 SGHRS and CDR2 YFSETQ. J gave up 3 bases and V 3 bases, and 8 bases lay outside the gene matches. CDR3 bases: TGCGCCAGCAGCTCGGGGACAGCACAGGACTATGGCTACACCTTC. Translated: CASSSGTAQDYGYTF.

The chain couples TRBV29-1 to TRBJ2-3; 8 bases line up with TRBD1. The V gene's germline CDR1 is SQVTM and CDR2 ANQGSEA. The CDR3 contains 14 residues. Losses at the gene ends were 6 bases for V and 3 bases for J; bases not matched to a gene: 8. The CDR3 here is CSVWTGLVTDTQYF. The CDR3 DNA reads as TGCAGCGTCTGGACAGGGTTAGTGACAGATACGCAGTATTTT.

This clone was counted only a few times. The rearrangement links TRBV6-1 to TRBJ1-2, with D perhaps matching TRBD1 (5 bases). Looked up from germline, CDR1 is MNHNS and CDR2 is SASEGT. The CDR3 totals 15 residues. V shed 0 bases and J shed 4 bases, with 12 bases lying between them. CDR3 coding DNA: TGTGCCAGCAGTGAAGCCGTGGGAGGGGTCTATGGCTACACCTTC. As protein: CASSEAVGGVYGYTF.

V and J are TRBV12-1 and TRBJ2-5; TRBD2, the table's D call, was not compared with the DNA. TRBV12-1 counts as a pseudogene. This CDR3 is built from 15 residues. The CDR3 DNA follows: TGTGCCAGCAGCTTTGGACTAGCGGGGGATGAGACCCAGTACTTC. It encodes CASSFGLAGDETQYF.

CDR3 residues: CASSLGGGNQPQHF. CDR3 bases: TGTGCCAGCAGCTTAGGGGGCGGCAATCAGCCCCAGCATTTT. V gene TRBV5-4 combines with J gene TRBJ1-5; TRBD1 matches at 7 bases. Germline V gives CDR1 SGHNT, CDR2 YYREEE (reference sequence). This CDR3 is 14 amino acids long. With 2 bases clipped from V and 2 bases from J, the junction kept 1 base outside the gene matches.

This clone was seen a handful of times. The chain joins TRBV11-2 to TRBJ1-3; a weak D match, TRBD1 (6 bases). The V gene's germline CDR1 is SGHAT and CDR2 FQNNGV. Trimming shortened V by 5 bases and J by 3 bases, and 11 bases separated the two germline ends. The length of the CDR3 is 14 residues. The CDR3: CASSINRVGNTIYF. The CDR3 DNA sequence: TGTGCCAGCAGCATAAACAGGGTTGGAAACACCATATATTTT.

CDR3 in amino acids: CASSHPTAGDTEAFF. The CDR3 nucleotides are TGTGCCAGCAGCCACCCCACGGCAGGGGACACTGAAGCTTTCTTT. The V and J genes are TRBV28 and TRBJ1-1; the D gene is possibly TRBD1 (6 bases). Trimming shortened V by 6 bases and J by 3 bases, and 17 bases separated the two germline ends. CDR3 size: 15 residues. CDR1 is MDHEN and CDR2 is SYDVKM in the germline V gene. The full variable domain, completed using reference TRBV28 and TRBJ1-1, is DVKVTQSSRYLVKRTGEKVFLECVQDMDHENMFWYRQDPGLGLRLIYFSYDVKMKEKGDIPEGYSVSREKKERFSLILESASTNQTSMYLCASSHPTAGDTEAFFGQGTRLTVV.

The chain recombines TRBV27 with TRBJ2-3; 7 nucleotides match TRBD2. The trim removed 1 base at V and 3 bases at J, leaving 7 bases unmatched. This CDR3 contains 16 residues. CDR1 and CDR2 from the germline V gene are MNHEY and SMNVEV (reference sequence). The CDR3 protein is CASSLLTGGTTDTQYF. The CDR3 nucleotides are TGTGCCAGCAGTTTATTAACCGGGGGGACTACAGATACGCAGTATTTT.

This chain uses TRBV6-5 with TRBJ1-2; 7 positions agree with TRBD1. CDR1 and CDR2 (germline): MNHEY, SVGAGI. The CDR3 has 14 amino acids. The trim removed 6 bases at V and 2 bases at J, leaving 6 bases unmatched. The DNA for the CDR3 is TGTGCCAGCAGCAGACAGGGTAGCAACTATGGCTACACCTTC. Amino acids: CASSRQGSNYGYTF.